The present entry profiles one T cell receptor (beta chain) with its context. Its cognate antigen is unknown. This sample stems from a study of T cell clonotyping in hematopoietic cell transplantation. Regarding the study as a whole: Few recipient clonotypes overlapped donors; over 95% were de novo at given depth.

This CDR3 has 15 amino acids. With 2 bases removed from V and 4 bases from J, the gap between germline ends came to 14 bases. CDR1 and CDR2 from the germline V gene are MDHEN and SYDVKM. Noted time point: recipient sample about 28 days before transplant, after cytoreduction. Measured with immunoSEQ multiplex PCR; TCRdb has only the in-frame clones, and not every one. This table has about 41,000 clones, around 85% appearing once. The chain recombines TRBV28 with TRBJ1-1, with a possible D match to TRBD1 (5 bases). Specimen: peripheral blood mononuclear cells, collected before stem cell transplant. This clonotype was obtained from a man aged 55 to 70 with acute myeloid leukemia. Some clones in this sample may be carry-over from other donors' samples. The DNA of the CDR3 is TGTGCCAGCAGTTTAACCCCGGGGGTAACCACTGAAGCTTTCTTT. It yields the protein CASSLTPGVTTEAFF.